This is a list of T cell receptor beta chains from one sample in a study of brain T cells in children with intractable seizures. The table came from immunoSEQ multiplex PCR; TCRdb's copy has only in-frame clones and leaves some out. The data hold some 64,000 clones, with 90% to 97% observed a single time. The material was peripheral blood, obtained at surgery. The receptors come from a boy under three years old with focal cortical dysplasia and intractable seizures. The CDR3 runs from the conserved cysteine through the conserved F or W. Each record gives: clone size, V gene, J gene, D gene, CDR3 protein, CDR3 DNA. The D gene is left open where the match is weak. Only some rows state a clone size, as once, few, many or a class for expanded clones.

clone size: once; V gene: TRBV5-5; J gene: TRBJ1-5; D gene: -; CDR3 protein: CASSLAGQPQHF; CDR3 DNA: TGTGCCAGCAGCTTGGCCGGTCAGCCCCAGCATTTT
clone size: -; V gene: TRBV29-1; J gene: TRBJ2-5; D gene: -; CDR3 protein: CSVVRAGETQYF; CDR3 DNA: TGCAGCGTTGTCAGAGCTGGAGAGACCCAGTACTTC
clone size: -; V gene: TRBV7-2; J gene: TRBJ1-2; D gene: TRBD1; CDR3 protein: CASSLRTGPGYTF; CDR3 DNA: TGTGCCAGCAGCTTGCGGACAGGGCCCGGCTACACCTTC
clone size: -; V gene: TRBV14; J gene: TRBJ1-1; D gene: -; CDR3 protein: CASSTSNTEAFF; CDR3 DNA: TGTGCCAGCAGCACGAGTAACACTGAAGCTTTCTTT
clone size: -; V gene: TRBV5-1; J gene: TRBJ1-4; D gene: -; CDR3 protein: CASSLDSRTANNEKLFF; CDR3 DNA: TGCGCCAGCAGCTTAGATAGCCGGACAGCCAACAATGAAAAACTGTTTTTT
clone size: -; V gene: TRBV24-1; J gene: TRBJ2-7; D gene: -; CDR3 protein: CATAPPLKRTFSYEQYF; CDR3 DNA: TGTGCCACCGCCCCCCCCCTTAAACGGACATTCTCCTACGAGCAGTACTTC
clone size: -; V gene: TRBV4-1; J gene: TRBJ2-7; D gene: TRBD1; CDR3 protein: CASSLTGGEQYF; CDR3 DNA: TGCGCCAGCAGCCTGACAGGGGGCGAGCAGTACTTC
clone size: -; V gene: TRBV6-2/TRBV6-3; J gene: TRBJ1-6; D gene: -; CDR3 protein: CASSRPYGAPGTYNSPLHF; CDR3 DNA: TGTGCCAGCAGCCGGCCTTATGGTGCGCCGGGCACCTATAATTCACCCCTCCACTTT
clone size: -; V gene: TRBV27; J gene: TRBJ1-6; D gene: -; CDR3 protein: CASSLVRDRSPLHF; CDR3 DNA: TGTGCCAGCAGTTTGGTCAGGGATCGGTCACCCCTCCACTTT
clone size: -; V gene: TRBV19; J gene: TRBJ2-1; D gene: TRBD2; CDR3 protein: CASSNRVGTSFYNEQFF; CDR3 DNA: TGTGCCAGTAGTAATAGGGTGGGGACTAGCTTCTACAATGAGCAGTTCTTC
clone size: -; V gene: TRBV10-3; J gene: TRBJ1-2; D gene: -; CDR3 protein: CAISEGMGDGYTF; CDR3 DNA: TGTGCCATCAGTGAGGGGATGGGGGACGGCTACACCTTC
clone size: -; V gene: TRBV7-6; J gene: TRBJ1-3; D gene: -; CDR3 protein: CASSPTQPRLGNTIYF; CDR3 DNA: TGTGCCAGCAGCCCCACCCAACCCCGGCTTGGAAACACCATATATTTT
clone size: -; V gene: TRBV5-4; J gene: TRBJ2-3; D gene: -; CDR3 protein: CASSFGGSSTDTQYF; CDR3 DNA: TGTGCCAGCAGCTTCGGCGGTAGTAGCACAGATACGCAGTATTTT
clone size: -; V gene: TRBV7-2; J gene: TRBJ2-2; D gene: -; CDR3 protein: CASSDRTRPYTGELFF; CDR3 DNA: TGTGCCAGCAGCGATAGGACCCGTCCCTACACCGGGGAGCTGTTTTTT
clone size: -; V gene: TRBV19; J gene: TRBJ1-1; D gene: -; CDR3 protein: CASSMNTEAFF; CDR3 DNA: TGTGCCAGTAGTATGAACACTGAAGCTTTCTTT
clone size: -; V gene: TRBV7-2; J gene: TRBJ1-1; D gene: -; CDR3 protein: CASSLAGQINFF; CDR3 DNA: TGTGCCAGCAGCTTAGCGGGGCAGATAAATTTCTTT
clone size: -; V gene: TRBV5-1; J gene: TRBJ2-3; D gene: -; CDR3 protein: CASSLSSDTQYF; CDR3 DNA: TGCGCCAGCAGCTTGTCGTCAGATACGCAGTATTTT
clone size: -; V gene: TRBV6-6; J gene: TRBJ1-5; D gene: -; CDR3 protein: CASTPEEGGYQPQHF; CDR3 DNA: TGTGCCAGCACCCCCGAGGAGGGAGGTTATCAGCCCCAGCATTTT
clone size: -; V gene: TRBV11-3; J gene: TRBJ2-7; D gene: TRBD2; CDR3 protein: CASSPGLAGEQYF; CDR3 DNA: TGTGCCAGCAGCCCCGGACTAGCTGGCGAGCAGTACTTC
clone size: -; V gene: TRBV5-1; J gene: TRBJ1-1; D gene: -; CDR3 protein: CASSLGQSGVTEAFF; CDR3 DNA: TGCGCCAGCAGCTTGGGACAGTCTGGGGTCACTGAAGCTTTCTTT
clone size: -; V gene: TRBV3-1/TRBV3-2; J gene: TRBJ2-7; D gene: -; CDR3 protein: CASSYFGTGSYEQYF; CDR3 DNA: TGTGCCAGCAGTTATTTCGGGACTGGCTCCTACGAGCAGTACTTC
clone size: -; V gene: TRBV4-2; J gene: TRBJ2-5; D gene: -; CDR3 protein: CASSQGPAQYF; CDR3 DNA: TGTGCCAGCAGCCAAGGTCCGGCCCAGTACTTC
clone size: -; V gene: TRBV10-3; J gene: TRBJ2-3; D gene: TRBD1; CDR3 protein: CAIEPGQGADTQYF; CDR3 DNA: TGTGCCATCGAACCGGGACAGGGGGCAGATACGCAGTATTTT
clone size: -; V gene: TRBV29-1; J gene: TRBJ1-5; D gene: -; CDR3 protein: CSVGLGSNQPQHF; CDR3 DNA: TGCAGCGTTGGCCTAGGGAGCAATCAGCCCCAGCATTTT
clone size: -; V gene: TRBV7-2; J gene: TRBJ2-6; D gene: -; CDR3 protein: CASSPAPGAGANVLTF; CDR3 DNA: TGTGCCAGCAGCCCCGCCCCGGGCGCCGGGGCCAACGTCCTGACTTTC
clone size: -; V gene: TRBV3-1/TRBV3-2; J gene: TRBJ2-7; D gene: -; CDR3 protein: CASSQEGLSGEQYF; CDR3 DNA: TGTGCCAGCAGCCAAGAAGGGCTTAGCGGTGAGCAGTACTTC
clone size: -; V gene: TRBV9; J gene: TRBJ2-3; D gene: TRBD2; CDR3 protein: CASSVAGRERDTQYF; CDR3 DNA: TGTGCCAGCAGCGTAGCGGGGCGGGAGCGGGATACGCAGTATTTT
clone size: -; V gene: TRBV7-2; J gene: TRBJ2-7; D gene: TRBD1; CDR3 protein: CASSDPTGEYF; CDR3 DNA: TGTGCCAGCAGCGACCCCACAGGGGAGTACTTC
clone size: -; V gene: TRBV15; J gene: TRBJ2-1; D gene: -; CDR3 protein: CATSGGRRYNEQFF; CDR3 DNA: TGTGCCACCAGCGGGGGACGGCGATACAATGAGCAGTTCTTC
clone size: -; V gene: TRBV6-2/TRBV6-3; J gene: TRBJ2-2; D gene: TRBD2; CDR3 protein: CASSYSVWTRGENTGELFF; CDR3 DNA: TGTGCCAGCAGTTACTCGGTATGGACTCGGGGGGAGAACACCGGGGAGCTGTTTTTT
clone size: once; V gene: TRBV10-1; J gene: TRBJ1-1; D gene: -; CDR3 protein: CASSQNVGRTEAFF; CDR3 DNA: TGCGCCAGCAGCCAGAACGTGGGACGGACTGAAGCTTTCTTT
clone size: -; V gene: TRBV19; J gene: TRBJ2-3; D gene: -; CDR3 protein: CASSEGAPDTQYF; CDR3 DNA: TGTGCCAGTAGTGAAGGGGCCCCAGATACGCAGTATTTT
clone size: -; V gene: TRBV6-5; J gene: TRBJ2-7; D gene: -; CDR3 protein: CASSYSPKPSYEQYF; CDR3 DNA: TGTGCCAGCAGTTACTCTCCTAAACCTTCCTACGAGCAGTACTTC
clone size: few; V gene: TRBV28; J gene: TRBJ1-5; D gene: -; CDR3 protein: CASSAGAGGWGPGNQPQHF; CDR3 DNA: TGTGCCAGCAGTGCTGGAGCCGGGGGATGGGGGCCGGGCAATCAGCCCCAGCATTTT
clone size: -; V gene: TRBV13; J gene: TRBJ1-3; D gene: -; CDR3 protein: CASSSGNTIYF; CDR3 DNA: TGTGCCAGCAGCTCGGGAAACACCATATATTTT
clone size: -; V gene: TRBV19; J gene: TRBJ2-1; D gene: TRBD2; CDR3 protein: CASIAGGSSYNEQFF; CDR3 DNA: TGTGCCAGTATAGCGGGGGGGAGCTCCTACAATGAGCAGTTCTTC
clone size: -; V gene: TRBV5-1; J gene: TRBJ2-5; D gene: TRBD1; CDR3 protein: CASSLPRTGAQETQYF; CDR3 DNA: TGCGCCAGCAGCTTGCCCCGGACAGGTGCACAAGAGACCCAGTACTTC
clone size: -; V gene: TRBV14; J gene: TRBJ1-1; D gene: TRBD1; CDR3 protein: CASSLLTGVAFF; CDR3 DNA: TGTGCCAGCAGCCTCCTGACAGGGGTGGCTTTCTTT
clone size: -; V gene: TRBV2; J gene: TRBJ1-1; D gene: -; CDR3 protein: CAGRMFRTEAFF; CDR3 DNA: TGTGCCGGGCGCATGTTTCGCACTGAAGCTTTCTTT
clone size: -; V gene: TRBV7-6; J gene: TRBJ2-5; D gene: -; CDR3 protein: CASSRTGQLQETQYF; CDR3 DNA: TGTGCCAGCAGCCGAACAGGACAGCTACAAGAGACCCAGTACTTC
clone size: once; V gene: TRBV7-9; J gene: TRBJ2-3; D gene: -; CDR3 protein: CASSLTGTTDTQYF; CDR3 DNA: TGTGCCAGCAGCTTAACCGGGACCACAGATACGCAGTATTTT